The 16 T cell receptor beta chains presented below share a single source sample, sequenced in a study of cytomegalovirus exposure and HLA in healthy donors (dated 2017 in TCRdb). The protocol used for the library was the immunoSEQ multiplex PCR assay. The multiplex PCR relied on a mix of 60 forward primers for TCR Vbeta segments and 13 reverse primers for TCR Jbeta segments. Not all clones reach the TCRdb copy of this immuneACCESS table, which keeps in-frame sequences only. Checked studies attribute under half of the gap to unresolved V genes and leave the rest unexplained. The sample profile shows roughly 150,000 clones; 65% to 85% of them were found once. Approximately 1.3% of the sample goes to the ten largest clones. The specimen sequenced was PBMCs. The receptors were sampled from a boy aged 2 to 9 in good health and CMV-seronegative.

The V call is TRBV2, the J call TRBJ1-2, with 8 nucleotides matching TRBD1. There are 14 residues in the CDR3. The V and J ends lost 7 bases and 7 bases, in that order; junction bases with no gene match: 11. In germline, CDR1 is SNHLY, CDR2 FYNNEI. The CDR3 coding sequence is TGTGCCAGCAATGAGGGATGGACAGGGCCTGGCTACACCTTC. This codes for CASNEGWTGPGYTF.

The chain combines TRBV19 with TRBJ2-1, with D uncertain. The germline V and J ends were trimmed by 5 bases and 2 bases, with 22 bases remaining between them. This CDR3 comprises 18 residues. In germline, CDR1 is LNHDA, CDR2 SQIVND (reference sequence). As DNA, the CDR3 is TGTGCCAGTAGTTCGCCCTTGGTGGAGTATGGCCCCTACAATGAGCAGTTCTTC. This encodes CASSSPLVEYGPYNEQFF.

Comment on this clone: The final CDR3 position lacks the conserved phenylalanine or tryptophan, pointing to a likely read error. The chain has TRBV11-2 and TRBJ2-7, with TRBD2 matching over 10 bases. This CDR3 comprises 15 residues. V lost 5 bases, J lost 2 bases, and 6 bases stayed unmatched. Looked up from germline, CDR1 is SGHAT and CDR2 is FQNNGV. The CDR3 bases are TGTGCCAGCAGCCGCACTAGCGGGACAGCCTACGAGCAGTACCTC. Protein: CASSRTSGTAYEQYL.

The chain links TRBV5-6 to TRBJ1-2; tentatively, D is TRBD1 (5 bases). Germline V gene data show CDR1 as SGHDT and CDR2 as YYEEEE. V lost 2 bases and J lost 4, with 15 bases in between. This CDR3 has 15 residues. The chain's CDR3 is CASSFSRGSGYGYTF. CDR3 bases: TGTGCCAGCAGCTTCTCCCGGGGGTCGGGCTATGGCTACACCTTC.

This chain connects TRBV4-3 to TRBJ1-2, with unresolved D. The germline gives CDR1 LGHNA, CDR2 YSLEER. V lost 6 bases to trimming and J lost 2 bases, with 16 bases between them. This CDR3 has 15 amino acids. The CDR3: CASRRERAGNYGYTF. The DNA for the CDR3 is TGCGCCAGCAGACGAGAAAGGGCGGGGAACTATGGCTACACCTTC.

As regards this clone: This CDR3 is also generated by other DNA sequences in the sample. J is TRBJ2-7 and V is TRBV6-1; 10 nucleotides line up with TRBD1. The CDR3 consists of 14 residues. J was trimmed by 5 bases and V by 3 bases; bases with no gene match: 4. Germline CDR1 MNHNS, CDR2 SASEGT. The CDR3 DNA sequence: TGTGCCAGCAGTGAGGGACAGGGGTTCAACGAGCAGTACTTC. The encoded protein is CASSEGQGFNEQYF.

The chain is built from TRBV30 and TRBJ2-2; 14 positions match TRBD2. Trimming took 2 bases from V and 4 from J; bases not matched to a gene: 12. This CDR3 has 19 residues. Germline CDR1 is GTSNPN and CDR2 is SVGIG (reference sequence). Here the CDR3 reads CAWSPRLAGGIVTTGELFF. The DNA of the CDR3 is TGTGCCTGGAGTCCCCGACTAGCGGGAGGGATCGTTACCACCGGGGAGCTGTTTTTT.

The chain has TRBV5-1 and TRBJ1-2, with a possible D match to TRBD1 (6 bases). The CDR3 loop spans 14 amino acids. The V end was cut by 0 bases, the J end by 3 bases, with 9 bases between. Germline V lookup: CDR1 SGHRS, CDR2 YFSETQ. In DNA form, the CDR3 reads TGCGCCAGCAGCTTGGCGGGACAATACTATGGCTACACCTTC. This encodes CASSLAGQYYGYTF.

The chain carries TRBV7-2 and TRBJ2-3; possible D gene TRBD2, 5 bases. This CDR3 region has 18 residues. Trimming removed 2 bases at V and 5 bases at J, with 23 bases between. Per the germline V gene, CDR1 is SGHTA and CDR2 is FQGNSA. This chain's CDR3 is CASSLPAGLTRSVDTQYF. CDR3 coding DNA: TGTGCCAGCAGCTTACCCGCCGGACTCACACGATCAGTAGATACGCAGTATTTT.

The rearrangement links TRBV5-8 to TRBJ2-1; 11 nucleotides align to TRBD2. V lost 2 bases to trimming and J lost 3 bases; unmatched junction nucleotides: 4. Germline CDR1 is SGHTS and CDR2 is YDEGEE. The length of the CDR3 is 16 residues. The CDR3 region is CASSFVGLAVYNEQFF. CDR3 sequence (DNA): TGTGCCAGCAGCTTCGTGGGACTAGCGGTCTACAATGAGCAGTTCTTC.

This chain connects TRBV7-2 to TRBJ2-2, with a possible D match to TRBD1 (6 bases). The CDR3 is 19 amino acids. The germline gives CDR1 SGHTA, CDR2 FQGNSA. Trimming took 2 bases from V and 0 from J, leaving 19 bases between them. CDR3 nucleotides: TGTGCCAGCAGCTTAAGGCCGGGACACCAGTTCGCGAACACCGGGGAGCTGTTTTTT. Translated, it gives CASSLRPGHQFANTGELFF.

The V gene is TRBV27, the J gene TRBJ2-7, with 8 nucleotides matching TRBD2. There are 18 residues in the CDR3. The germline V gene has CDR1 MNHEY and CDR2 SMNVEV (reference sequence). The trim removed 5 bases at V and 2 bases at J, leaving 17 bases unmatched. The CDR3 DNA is TGTGCCAGCAGTCCCCGAGGTGGGAGTGGCGGGAGGACCTACGAGCAGTACTTC. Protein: CASSPRGGSGGRTYEQYF.

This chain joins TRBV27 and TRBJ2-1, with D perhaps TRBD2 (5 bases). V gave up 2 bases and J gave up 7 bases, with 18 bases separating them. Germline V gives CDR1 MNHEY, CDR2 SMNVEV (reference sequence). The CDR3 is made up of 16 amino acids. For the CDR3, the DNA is TGTGCCAGCAGTTTAGGGAGCGGCACTCTCTCGAATGAGCAGTTCTTC. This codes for CASSLGSGTLSNEQFF.

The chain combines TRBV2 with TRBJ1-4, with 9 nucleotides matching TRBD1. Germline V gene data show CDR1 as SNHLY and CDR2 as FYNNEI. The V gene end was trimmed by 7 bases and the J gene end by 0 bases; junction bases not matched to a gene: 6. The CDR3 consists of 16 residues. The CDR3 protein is CASNTGGRTTNEKLFF. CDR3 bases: TGTGCCAGCAACACAGGGGGCAGGACAACTAATGAAAAACTGTTTTTT. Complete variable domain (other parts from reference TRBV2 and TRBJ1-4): EPEVTQTPSHQVTQMGQEVILRCVPISNHLYFYWYRQILGQKVEFLVSFYNNEISEKSEIFDDQFSVERPDGSNFTLKIRSTKLEDSAMYFCASNTGGRTTNEKLFFGSGTQLSVL.

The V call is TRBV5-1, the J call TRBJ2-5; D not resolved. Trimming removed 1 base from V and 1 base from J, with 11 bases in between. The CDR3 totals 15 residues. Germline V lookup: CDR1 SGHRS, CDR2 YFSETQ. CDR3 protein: CASSLRSGLQETQYF. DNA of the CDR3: TGCGCCAGCAGCTTGAGGAGTGGTCTCCAAGAGACCCAGTACTTC.

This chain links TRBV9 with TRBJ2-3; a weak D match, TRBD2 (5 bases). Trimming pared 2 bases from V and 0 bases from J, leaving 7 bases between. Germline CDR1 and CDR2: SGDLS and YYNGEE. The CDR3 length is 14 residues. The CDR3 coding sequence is TGTGCCAGCAGCGTCAGACTAAGCACAGATACGCAGTATTTT. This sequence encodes CASSVRLSTDTQYF.